This is a list of T cell receptor beta chains from one sample in a study of monozygotic twins with inflammatory bowel disease. TCRdb reprocessed the 5' RACE reads, with one entry per CDR3 protein and no DNA. The table lists under 150,000 distinct CDR3 sequences, with less than 3% in the top ten. Sequenced sample: blood. All receptors derive from a human donor with ulcerative colitis or Crohn's disease, or a healthy co-twin of an affected twin (not recorded which). Both conserved end residues are part of each CDR3. Each record gives: J gene, V gene, CDR3 protein.

TRBJ1-1 | TRBV5-1 | CASSPQGGNTEAFF
TRBJ2-1 | TRBV6-1 | CASSPSTASNEQFF
TRBJ1-1 | TRBV14 | CASSHLGSGPEAFF
TRBJ2-7 | TRBV5-6 | CASSFGQGLSGEQYF
TRBJ1-1 | TRBV29-1 | CSVARDTEALF
TRBJ2-7 | TRBV5-1 | CASSFESRDISYEQYF
TRBJ2-6 | TRBV27 | CASSLGQGAGANVLTF
TRBJ2-7 | TRBV9 | CASSVGTSGEQYF
TRBJ2-7 | TRBV5-1 | CASKKVSSYEQYF
TRBJ2-7 | TRBV20-1 | CSARDIGAEQYF
TRBJ1-4 | TRBV29-1 | CSVGLTGGEKLFF
TRBJ2-5 | TRBV2 | CASSLTGTSWETQYF
TRBJ1-1 | TRBV20-1 | CSARDHTINTEAFF
TRBJ1-1 | TRBV6-5 | CASSQGTEAFF
TRBJ2-3 | TRBV12-2 | CASRLAFLAGSDTNLSTDTQYF
TRBJ1-5 | TRBV7-2 | CASSLMAWTANQPQHF
TRBJ2-1 | TRBV12-3/TRBV12-4 | CASSRQDLYNEQFF
TRBJ2-5 | TRBV5-1 | CASSEGLAGGPETQYF
TRBJ2-1 | TRBV5-6 | CASLGTSGYNEQFF
TRBJ2-3 | TRBV5-4 | CASSLDRKVTDTQYF
TRBJ2-1 | TRBV2 | CASSETRDRALNEQFF
TRBJ2-1 | TRBV5-1 | CASSLGVHEQFF
TRBJ2-7 | TRBV7-2 | CASSWGDRATSGQYF
TRBJ1-6 | TRBV4-3 | CASSQDPRGTGSPLHF
TRBJ2-3 | TRBV6-1 | CASSDPGQGRYTQYF
TRBJ2-3 | TRBV3-1 | CASSQLKRGRTDTQYF
TRBJ2-1 | TRBV7-3 | CASSSDRGEMFF
TRBJ2-7 | TRBV29-1 | CSVARKNSYEQYF
TRBJ1-1 | TRBV2 | CASPREGRSTEAFF
TRBJ2-5 | TRBV12-3/TRBV12-4 | CASSLRLAGDQETQYF
TRBJ1-1 | TRBV5-1 | CASSLEPANTEAFF
TRBJ2-7 | TRBV20-1 | CSARDRRTNYEQYF
TRBJ1-4 | TRBV20-1 | CSASDRGIDEKLFF
TRBJ2-3 | TRBV18 | CASSPQGIVTDTQYF
TRBJ1-1 | TRBV19 | CASSTLSGANTEAFF
TRBJ1-2 | TRBV7-7 | CAPTVRGTNYGYTF
TRBJ1-2 | TRBV12-3/TRBV12-4 | CASSLLGSRSYGYTF
TRBJ1-6 | TRBV7-3 | CASSLTTGRMNSPLHF